These 17 T cell receptor beta chains came from one sample sequenced in a study of blood T cell repertoires in COVID-19. Using immunoSEQ multiplex PCR, the repertoire was profiled, and TCRdb retains in-frame clones only, with some absent. The sample shows 200,000 to 250,000 clones, around four fifths of them seen only once. Sequenced input: PBMCs or T cells enriched from blood (not recorded which). These TCRs come from a woman aged 40-49 years who had been exposed to COVID-19.

This clone was counted ten times or more. The chain couples TRBV7-9 to TRBJ1-2; 10 nucleotides match TRBD1. The germline CDR1 and CDR2 sequences are SEHNR and FQNEAQ (reference sequence). This CDR3 has 12 residues. J was trimmed by 11 bases and V by 8 bases; bases with no gene match: 8. CDR3 sequence: CASQWDRGRYTF. In DNA, the CDR3 is TGTGCCAGCCAATGGGACAGGGGAAGGTACACCTTC.

The chain recombines TRBV12-3 or TRBV12-4 with TRBJ2-7, with TRBD1 identical over 8 bases. V was clipped by 4 bases and J by 6 bases; unmatched bases: 2. The CDR3 loop spans 12 amino acids. The CDR3 coding sequence is TGTGCCAGCAGTTCAGGACAGGGCGAGCAGTACTTC. It codes for CASSSGQGEQYF.

This chain connects TRBV5-6 to TRBJ1-2; maybe TRBD1 (6 bases). The CDR3 runs 15 residues. V shed 5 bases and J shed 5 bases, with 19 bases lying between them. The germline V gene has CDR1 SGHDT and CDR2 YYEEEE. The CDR3 region is CASRPGQPLRYGYTF. The CDR3 coding sequence is TGTGCCAGCAGACCTGGACAGCCTCTTAGGTATGGCTACACCTTC.

V is TRBV27 and J is TRBJ2-1; D is possibly TRBD2 (5 bases). This CDR3 has 14 amino acids. Germline CDR1 MNHEY, CDR2 SMNVEV (reference sequence). The germline V and J ends were trimmed by 6 bases and 5 bases, with 14 bases remaining between them. CDR3 DNA: TGTGCCAGCAGGGAGGATTCAATCGACAATGAGCAGTTCTTC. Translated: CASREDSIDNEQFF.

The chain recombines TRBV2 with TRBJ2-3; D possibly corresponds to TRBD2 (5 bases). Trimming stripped 4 bases from V and 3 bases from J, with 11 bases between. The CDR3 runs 14 residues. Germline CDR1 and CDR2: SNHLY and FYNNEI. The CDR3: CASSARTGTDTQYF. CDR3 DNA sequence: TGTGCCAGCAGTGCCAGGACTGGGACAGATACGCAGTATTTT.

The rearrangement joins TRBV5-5 to TRBJ1-6, with 9 positions matching TRBD1. Germline V lookup: CDR1 SGHKS, CDR2 YYEKEE (reference sequence). V shed 4 bases and J 9 bases; nucleotides not matched to a gene: 11. This CDR3 contains 16 residues. CDR3 sequence (DNA): TGTGCCAGCAGCCGGGCCGGGACAGGGTTAGGTTCACCCCTCCACTTT. It is translated as CASSRAGTGLGSPLHF.

V usage is TRBV15 and J usage is TRBJ1-2; 9 nucleotides match TRBD1. The V gene end was trimmed by 2 bases and the J gene end by 8 bases; junction bases not matched to a gene: 6. CDR1 and CDR2 from the germline V gene are LNHNV and YYDKDF (reference sequence). The CDR3 extends over 14 amino acids. CDR3 in DNA: TGTGCCACCAGCAGAACGGACAGGGGTAGGGGCTACACCTTC. Protein product: CATSRTDRGRGYTF.

The chain employs TRBV27 and TRBJ2-7; 11 bases line up with TRBD1. Germline trimming cut 7 bases from V and 4 bases from J; bases unmatched to any gene: 9. Germline V gene sequence: CDR1 MNHEY, CDR2 SMNVEV (reference sequence). The CDR3 sequence is 15 residues long. The CDR3 coding sequence is TGTGCCAGCATCCTAATGGGGACAGGGGGTTACGAGCAGTACTTC. This codes for CASILMGTGGYEQYF.

This chain joins TRBV19 and TRBJ1-5; tentatively, D is TRBD1 (6 bases). The germline V gene has CDR1 LNHDA and CDR2 SQIVND (reference sequence). The ends were cut back, 9 bases at V and 3 bases at J, with 12 bases in the middle. The CDR3 has 13 amino acids. In DNA, the CDR3 is TGTGCCAGCGAGACAGGTCTCAATCAGCCCCAGCATTTT. Translation gives CASETGLNQPQHF.

The V gene is TRBV9, the J gene TRBJ1-2, with D perhaps matching TRBD1 (6 bases). V lost 7 bases and J 2 bases, leaving 6 bases between the germline ends. The CDR3 loop spans 11 amino acids. CDR1 SGDLS and CDR2 YYNGEE come from the germline V gene. This chain's CDR3 is CASQGNYGYTF. In DNA, the CDR3 is TGTGCCAGCCAGGGGAACTATGGCTACACCTTC.

This chain joins TRBV21-1 and TRBJ2-7; the table's D call TRBD1 went unverified against the DNA. TRBV21-1 is given as a pseudogene. The CDR3 extends over 13 amino acids. In DNA, the CDR3 is TGTGCCAGCAGCAACGAGGGGGTGGGTGAGCAGTACTTC. As protein: CASSNEGVGEQYF.

The chain is built from TRBV6-1 and TRBJ2-5; D unclear. The V end was cut by 1 base, the J end by 5 bases, with 11 bases between. This CDR3 contains 14 residues. CDR1 MNHNS and CDR2 SASEGT come from the germline V gene. CDR3: CASSEVGPRETQYF. The CDR3 coding sequence is TGTGCCAGCAGTGAAGTCGGCCCGAGGGAGACCCAGTACTTC.

The chain recombines TRBV5-8 with TRBJ1-5; possibly TRBD1 for D (6 bases). The germline gives CDR1 SGHTS, CDR2 YDEGEE. CDR3 size: 16 residues. Between the trimmed V and J ends, which lost 3 bases and 0 bases, there was a span of 13 bases. The CDR3 region is CASSSDRSISNQPQHF. The CDR3, as DNA: TGTGCCAGCAGCTCGGACAGAAGCATTAGCAATCAGCCCCAGCATTTT.

The CDR3 sequence: CASSIGVEDYGYTF. CDR3 coding DNA: TGTGCCAGTAGTATCGGGGTGGAGGACTATGGCTACACCTTC. The V and J genes are TRBV19 and TRBJ1-2; D not certain. Germline assignment: CDR1 LNHDA and CDR2 SQIVND (reference sequence). The CDR3 is made up of 14 amino acids. V lost 3 bases and J 3 bases, leaving 11 bases between the germline ends.

The chain joins TRBV5-4 to TRBJ2-3; no clear D gene. The CDR3 has 12 amino acids. Germline V gene sequence: CDR1 SGHNT, CDR2 YYREEE (reference sequence). The ends were cut back, 5 bases at V and 0 bases at J, with 4 bases in the middle. CDR3 coding DNA: TGTGCCAGCAGTTCTAGCACAGATACGCAGTATTTT. Its translation is CASSSSTDTQYF.

This rearrangement joins TRBV6-4 to TRBJ2-2; D is undetermined. V was pared by 0 bases and J by 3 bases, with 11 bases between. This CDR3 region has 16 residues. Germline CDR1 is MRHNA and CDR2 is SNTAGT. The CDR3: CASSDSYPADTGELFF. In DNA, the CDR3 is TGTGCCAGCAGTGACTCCTACCCCGCGGACACCGGGGAGCTGTTTTTT.

The chain is built from TRBV2 and TRBJ1-6; TRBD1 might be the D (6 bases). Germline CDR1 reads SNHLY; CDR2 reads FYNNEI. CDR3 length: 14 amino acids. The V and J ends lost 6 bases and 7 bases respectively, with 13 bases between them. CDR3 bases: TGTGCCAGCAGCCAAGACAGGCTGAATTCACCCCTCCACTTT. It translates to CASSQDRLNSPLHF.